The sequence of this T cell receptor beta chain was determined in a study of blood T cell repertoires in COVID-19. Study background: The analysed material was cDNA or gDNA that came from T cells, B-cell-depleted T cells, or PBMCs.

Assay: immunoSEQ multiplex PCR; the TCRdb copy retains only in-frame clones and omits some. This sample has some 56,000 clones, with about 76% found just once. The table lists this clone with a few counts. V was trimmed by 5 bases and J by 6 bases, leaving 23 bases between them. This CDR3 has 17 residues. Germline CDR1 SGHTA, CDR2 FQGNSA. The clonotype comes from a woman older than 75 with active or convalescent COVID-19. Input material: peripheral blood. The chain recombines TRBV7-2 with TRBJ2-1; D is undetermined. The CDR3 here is CASSHSLQGRVGNEQFF. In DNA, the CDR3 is TGTGCCAGCAGCCATTCCCTCCAAGGCCGGGTTGGCAATGAGCAGTTCTTC.